This T cell receptor (beta chain) was sequenced during a study of shared clonotypes between healthy human individuals. Remarks on this clone: Its target is unknown.

Using immunoSEQ multiplex PCR, the repertoire was profiled, and TCRdb retains in-frame clones only, with some absent. The sample contains approximately 2,300,000 clones, around 90% of which appear only once. Whole-study findings and limits: Clonotype sharing among donors likely depends on sequencing depth.

This CDR3 region has 12 residues. Per germline, CDR1 GTSNPN and CDR2 SVGIG (reference sequence). Trimming removed 0 bases from V and 8 bases from J, with 10 bases in between. The sample comprised naive CD4+ T cells from PBMCs. The subset here: CD45RA+ positively selected. The receptor comes from a man aged 18 to 29 in good health. Some clones in this sample may be carry-over from other donors' samples. The V call is TRBV30, the J call TRBJ1-2; D remains ambiguous. Here the CDR3 reads CAWSVQRYGYTF. The CDR3 coding sequence is TGTGCCTGGAGTGTACAGCGGTACGGCTACACCTTC. Combining the CDR3 with reference TRBV30 and TRBJ1-2 gives the whole variable domain SQTIHQWPATLVQPVGSPLSLECTVEGTSNPNLYWYRQAAGRGLQLLFYSVGIGQISSEVPQNLSASRPQDRQFILSSKKLLLSDSGFYLCAWSVQRYGYTFGSGTRLTVV.